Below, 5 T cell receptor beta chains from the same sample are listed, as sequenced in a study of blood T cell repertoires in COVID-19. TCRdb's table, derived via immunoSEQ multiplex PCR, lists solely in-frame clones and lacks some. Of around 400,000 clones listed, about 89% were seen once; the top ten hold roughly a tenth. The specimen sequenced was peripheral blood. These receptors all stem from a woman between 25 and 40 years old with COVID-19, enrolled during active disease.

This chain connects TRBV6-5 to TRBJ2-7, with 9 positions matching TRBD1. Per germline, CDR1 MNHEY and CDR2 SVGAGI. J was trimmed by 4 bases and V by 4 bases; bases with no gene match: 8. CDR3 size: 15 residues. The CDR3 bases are TGTGCCAGCAGTTTTCCGGGACAGGGAAAGTACGAGCAGTACTTC. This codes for CASSFPGQGKYEQYF.

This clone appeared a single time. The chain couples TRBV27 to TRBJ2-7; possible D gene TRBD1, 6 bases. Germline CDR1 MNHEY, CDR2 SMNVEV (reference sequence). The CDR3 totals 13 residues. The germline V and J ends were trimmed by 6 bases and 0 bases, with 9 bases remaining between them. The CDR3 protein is CASRPGASYEQYF. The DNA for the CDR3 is TGTGCCAGCAGACCAGGGGCCTCCTACGAGCAGTACTTC.

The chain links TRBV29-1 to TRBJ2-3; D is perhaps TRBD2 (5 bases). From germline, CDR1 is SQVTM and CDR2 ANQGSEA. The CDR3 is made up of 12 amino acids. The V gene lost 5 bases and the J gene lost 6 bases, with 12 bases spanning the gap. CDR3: CSVRPGGDTQYF. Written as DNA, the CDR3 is TGCAGCGTTCGGCCAGGCGGGGATACGCAGTATTTT.

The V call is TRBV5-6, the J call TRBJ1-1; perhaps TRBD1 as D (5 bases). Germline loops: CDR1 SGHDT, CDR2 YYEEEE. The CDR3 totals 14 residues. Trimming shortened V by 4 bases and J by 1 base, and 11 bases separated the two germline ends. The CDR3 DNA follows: TGTGCCAGCAGCGGCGGGGCCTCGAACACTGAAGCTTTCTTT. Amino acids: CASSGGASNTEAFF.

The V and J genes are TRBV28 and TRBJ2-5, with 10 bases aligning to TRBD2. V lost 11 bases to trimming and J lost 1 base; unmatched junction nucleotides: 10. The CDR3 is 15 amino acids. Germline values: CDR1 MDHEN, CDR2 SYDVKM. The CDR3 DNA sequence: TGTGCCCGAGGGGGCCGACTAGCGGGCCAAGAGACCCAGTACTTC. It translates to CARGGRLAGQETQYF.